This TCR beta chain was observed in a study of control samples from healthy donors and cancer patients. The assay was immunoSEQ multiplex PCR, and TCRdb's table has in-frame clones only and misses some. The repertoire has roughly 130,000 clones, about 88% of them found once; the top ten carry roughly 10%. The CDR3 extends over 15 amino acids. Germline lookup yields CDR1 LNHDA and CDR2 SQIVND (reference sequence). V was shortened by 1 base and J by 4 bases, with 11 bases between the two germline ends. The receptor's source is a woman under 40 in good health. Sequenced sample: blood. The rearrangement uses TRBV19 and TRBJ2-1; weak D call: TRBD2 (5 bases). The CDR3 protein is CASSIAAEPYNEQFF. CDR3 coding DNA: TGTGCCAGTAGTATAGCAGCGGAGCCATACAATGAGCAGTTCTTC.